This TCR beta chain was identified during a study of T cells in Graves' hyperthyroidism and ophthalmopathy. TCR beta CDR3 regions were amplified from RNA. HTBI primers drove first-round RT-PCR of the TCR CDR3. TCRdb re-called the multiplex PCR reads through MiXCR, storing one row per CDR3 protein. The sample carries roughly 500,000 distinct CDR3 sequences, about 43% recorded once. This clonotype was seen at least ten times. Its antigen is undetermined. General observations from the study: By a 13 V-J model, ophthalmopathy was set apart from stable hyperthyroidism. Ophthalmopathy was identified by the model a median approximately 6.4 months ahead of onset.

The CDR3 runs 13 residues. Germline loops: CDR1 SNHLY, CDR2 FYNNEI. This chain connects TRBV2 to TRBJ2-5, with 11 bases aligning to TRBD1. This TCR came from an adult woman with Graves' disease, either hyperthyroidism or ophthalmopathy (not recorded which). Sequenced input: peripheral blood or thyroid tissue (not recorded which). The CDR3: CAGDRGYGETQYF. The CDR3 DNA follows: TGTGCTGGGGACAGGGGGTATGGAGAGACCCAGTACTTC.